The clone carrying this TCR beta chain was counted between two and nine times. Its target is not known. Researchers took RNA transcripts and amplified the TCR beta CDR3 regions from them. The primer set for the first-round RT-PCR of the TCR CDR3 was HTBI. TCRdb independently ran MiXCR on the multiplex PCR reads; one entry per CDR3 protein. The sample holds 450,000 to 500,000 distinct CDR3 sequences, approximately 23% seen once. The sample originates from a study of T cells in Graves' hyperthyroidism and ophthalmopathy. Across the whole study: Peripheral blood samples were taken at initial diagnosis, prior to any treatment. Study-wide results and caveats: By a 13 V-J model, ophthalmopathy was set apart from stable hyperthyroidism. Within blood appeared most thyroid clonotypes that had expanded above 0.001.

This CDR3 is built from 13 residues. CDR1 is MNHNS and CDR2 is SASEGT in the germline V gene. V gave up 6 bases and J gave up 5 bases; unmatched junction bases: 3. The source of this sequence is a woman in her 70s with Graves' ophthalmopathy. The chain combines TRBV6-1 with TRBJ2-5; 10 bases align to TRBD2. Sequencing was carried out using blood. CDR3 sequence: CASSPTSGETQYF. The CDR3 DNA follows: TGTGCCAGCAGCCCGACTAGCGGGGAGACCCAGTACTTC.